This TCR beta chain was retrieved from a study of cytomegalovirus exposure and HLA in healthy donors. Turning to the study itself: Out of approximately 170 million T cells, an earlier analysis found 117 million unique TCR beta sequences in total. Study findings and constraints: Most TCR sequences were uncommon, yet certain public TCRs appeared in many donors. In a later analysis, at a false discovery rate of 0.05, fewer than 20,000 TCR beta sequences were associated with HLA alleles. A later analysis showed HLA-associated TCR beta chains outstripping equally common others in clonal expansion.

Germline CDR1 reads MNHEY; CDR2 reads SVGAGI. The CDR3 runs 15 residues. With V trimmed by 5 bases and J by 2 bases, 5 bases remained unmatched. Remarks on this clone: Its specificity is not known.

PCR employed 60 Vbeta and 13 Jbeta primers. Using immunoSEQ multiplex PCR, the repertoire was profiled, and TCRdb retains in-frame clones only, with some absent. The sample gives under 200,000 clones, roughly 85% of which show up once; roughly 0.76% is in the top ten. The sequenced material came from PBMCs. The TCR was taken from a woman between 40 and 50 years old in good health and CMV-seronegative. The V and J genes are TRBV6-5 and TRBJ2-1, with 8 positions matching TRBD2. The CDR3 here is CASSLGGAAYNEQFF. In DNA form, the CDR3 reads TGTGCCAGCAGTCTCGGGGGGGCGGCCTACAATGAGCAGTTCTTC.